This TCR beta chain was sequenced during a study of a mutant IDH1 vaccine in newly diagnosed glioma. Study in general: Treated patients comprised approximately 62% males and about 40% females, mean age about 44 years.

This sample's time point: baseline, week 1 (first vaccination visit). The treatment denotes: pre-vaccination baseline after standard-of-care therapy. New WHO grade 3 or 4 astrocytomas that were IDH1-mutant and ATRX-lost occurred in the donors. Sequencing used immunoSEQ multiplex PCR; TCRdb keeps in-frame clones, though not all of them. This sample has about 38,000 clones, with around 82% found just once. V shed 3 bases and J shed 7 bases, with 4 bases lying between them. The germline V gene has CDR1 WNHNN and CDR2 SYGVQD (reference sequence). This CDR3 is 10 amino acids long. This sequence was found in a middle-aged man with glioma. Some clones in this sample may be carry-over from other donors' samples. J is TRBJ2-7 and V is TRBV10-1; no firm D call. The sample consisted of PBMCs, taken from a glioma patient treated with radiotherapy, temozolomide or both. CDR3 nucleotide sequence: TGCGCCAGCAGTGAATATGAGCAGTACTTC. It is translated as CASSEYEQYF.